This T cell receptor (beta chain) was found in a study of T-cell reconstitution after alpha-beta-depleted transplantation in children. This CDR3 is 16 amino acids long. V was shortened by 2 bases and J by 7 bases, with 21 bases between the two germline ends. Per germline, CDR1 SGHRS and CDR2 YFSETQ. Comments on this clonotype: Its target is unknown.

The library targeted TCRbeta and was prepared with unique molecular identifiers. TCRdb itself ran the PCR reads through MiXCR, one entry per CDR3 protein. The top ten hold around 45% of the sample, which has about 220,000 distinct CDR3 sequences, approximately 15% seen once. Study-level results: It was reported that alpha-beta T cells came from several hundred expanded graft clones (about two months after transplant). High day-60 TCRbeta diversity in some patients came from surviving recipient T cells and thymic progenitors. It was newly produced T cells that mostly accounted for T-cell counts and diversity one year after transplant.

This TCR came from a male patient between 2 and 10 years old who had a stem cell transplant for acute lymphoblastic leukemia, so the T cells may come from the graft donor. The source material was PBMCs, mostly from graft donor cells, sampled 360 days after TCRalphabeta/CD19-depleted stem cell transplant. The V gene is TRBV5-1, the J gene TRBJ1-2, with D unresolved. CDR3 protein: CASSLGRVLVFGGYTF. In nucleotides, the CDR3 is TGCGCCAGCAGCTTAGGACGAGTTTTGGTATTCGGTGGCTACACCTTC.